A selection of T cell receptor beta chains follows, all from one sample in a study of T cells in Graves' hyperthyroidism and ophthalmopathy. TCRdb redid the calling of the multiplex PCR reads with MiXCR, one entry per CDR3 protein. The data hold approximately 520,000 distinct CDR3 sequences, with around 24% observed a single time. Sequenced material: blood. These receptor sequences come from a woman aged 25 to 39 with Graves' ophthalmopathy. CDR3s include the opening cysteine and the closing phenylalanine or tryptophan. D genes are given only for firm matches. Clone size, where shown, is once, few, many, or a class for clones that have expanded.

>.|TRBJ1-6|TRBV20-1|.
TGCAGTGCTAGCGGGACGGACAATTCACCCCTCCACTTT
CSASGTDNSPLHF
>.|TRBJ2-5|TRBV2|.
TGTGCCAGCAGTGCCTCTAGGGTACAAGAGACCCAGTACTTC
CASSASRVQETQYF
>many|TRBJ2-7|TRBV2|.
TGTGCCAGATCCACGGGCAGGGGCTACGAGCAGTACTTC
CARSTGRGYEQYF
>many|TRBJ2-7|TRBV20-1|TRBD1
TGCAGTGCTAGAGACCCCACAGGGGGCTACGAGCAGTACTTC
CSARDPTGGYEQYF
>many|TRBJ2-2|TRBV11-2|TRBD2
TGTGCCAGCAGTAGCCGGACTAGCCACACCGGGGAGCTGTTTTTT
CASSSRTSHTGELFF
>many|TRBJ2-2|TRBV2|.
TGTGCCAGCAGTGGCCTCGGAAAAACCGGGGAGCTGTTTTTT
CASSGLGKTGELFF
>.|TRBJ2-7|TRBV18|.
TGTGCCAGCTCACCAATGCAGGGACTTAGCTCCTACGAGCAGTACTTC
CASSPMQGLSSYEQYF
>many|TRBJ1-1|TRBV7-2|.
TGTGCCAGCAGCTTAACGGCTACAGGGTCCACTGAAGCTTTCTTT
CASSLTATGSTEAFF
>many|TRBJ2-2|TRBV4-3|.
TGCGCCAGCAGCCAAGTGGCAGGACAGTACACCGGGGAGCTGTTTTTT
CASSQVAGQYTGELFF
>.|TRBJ2-2|TRBV29-1|.
TGCAGCGTGCAGACTCCGGGACAGAACACCGGGGAGCTGTTTTTT
CSVQTPGQNTGELFF
>.|TRBJ2-7|TRBV5-1|TRBD1
TGCGCCAGCAGCTTGGCAGGGACAGACGGATACTACGAGCTGTACTTC
CASSLAGTDGYYELYF
>.|TRBJ1-1|TRBV11-2|.
TGTGCCAGCAGCTTTTACAGGGAGAACACTGAAGCTTTCTTT
CASSFYRENTEAFF
>many|TRBJ2-5|TRBV24-1|.
TGTGCCACCAGTGATGGGACGGGGTACGGGGAGACCCAGTACTTC
CATSDGTGYGETQYF
>many|TRBJ1-5|TRBV3-1|TRBD1
TGTGCCAGCAGCCCCCCGGGACAGGGTAGTCAGCCCCAGCATTTT
CASSPPGQGSQPQHF
>.|TRBJ2-7|TRBV6-5|.
TGTGCCAGCAGTTACTCCGGGACACTCAGAGGGTCCTACGAGCAGTACTTC
CASSYSGTLRGSYEQYF
>many|TRBJ1-2|TRBV6-1|TRBD1
TGTGCCAGCACTCTTCCCTGGACAGGGGTTGGCTATGGCTACACCTTC
CASTLPWTGVGYGYTF
>many|TRBJ2-5|TRBV12-3/TRBV12-4|TRBD1
TGTGCCAGCAGCCCCCCAGACAGGGGCGGGGAGACCCAGTACTTC
CASSPPDRGGETQYF
>.|TRBJ1-6|TRBV12-3/TRBV12-4|.
TGTGCCAGCAGCCTCAGGAGAACTAATTCACCCCTCCACTTT
CASSLRRTNSPLHF